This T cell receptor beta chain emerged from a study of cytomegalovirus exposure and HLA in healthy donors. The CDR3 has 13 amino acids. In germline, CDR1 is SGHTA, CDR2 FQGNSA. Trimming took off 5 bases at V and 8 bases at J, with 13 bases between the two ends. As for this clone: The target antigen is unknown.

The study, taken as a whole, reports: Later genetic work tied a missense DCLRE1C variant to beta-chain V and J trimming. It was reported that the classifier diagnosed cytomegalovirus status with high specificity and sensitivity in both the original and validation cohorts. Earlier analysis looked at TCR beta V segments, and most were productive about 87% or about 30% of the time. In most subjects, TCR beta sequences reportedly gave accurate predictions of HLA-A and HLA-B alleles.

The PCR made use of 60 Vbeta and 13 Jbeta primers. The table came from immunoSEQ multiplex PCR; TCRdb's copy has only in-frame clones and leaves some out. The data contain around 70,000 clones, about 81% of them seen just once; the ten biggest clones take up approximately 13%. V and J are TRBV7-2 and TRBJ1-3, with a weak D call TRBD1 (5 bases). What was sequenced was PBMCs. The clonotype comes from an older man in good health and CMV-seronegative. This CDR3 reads CASSPSWGDTIYF. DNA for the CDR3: TGTGCCAGCAGCCCGAGCTGGGGGGACACCATATATTTT.